A single TCR beta chain is shown here with its context. Its target is unknown. The source of the sample is a study of PD-1 blockade in classical Hodgkin lymphoma. Whole-study findings and limits: Lower baseline TCR diversity marked trial partial responders and progressors. According to reports, newly diagnosed patients had lower baseline TCR diversity than healthy donors, and relapsed/refractory patients had lower baseline TCR diversity still. TCR diversity rose significantly by C4D1 in CD4+ but not CD8+ cells.

Data came from immunoSEQ multiplex PCR; TCRdb stores just in-frame clones and leaves some out. Among tens of thousands of clones, 90% were seen once, and the ten largest hold 2.9%. The CDR3 runs 14 residues. V lost 5 bases and J 4 bases, leaving 15 bases between the germline ends. From germline, CDR1 is SGHVS and CDR2 FNYEAQ. The time point is: cycle 4 day 1 (C4D1), after more than five weeks of nivolumab. In every patient, relapse followed autologous stem cell transplantation, while exposure to brentuximab vedotin differed. Responses achieved at best were complete response, partial response or progressive disease.

The origin of this receptor is a human donor with classical Hodgkin lymphoma. The source was peripheral blood mononuclear cells (PBMCs), collected before the fourth cycle of nivolumab. The V and J genes are TRBV7-6 and TRBJ2-7; possible D gene TRBD2, 6 bases. CDR3: CASSTGTDVYEQYF. In DNA, the CDR3 is TGTGCCAGCAGCACCGGGACTGACGTATACGAGCAGTACTTC. The variable domain in full, completed from reference TRBV7-6 and TRBJ2-7, reads GAGVSQSPRYKVTKRGQDVALRCDPISGHVSLYWYRQALGQGPEFLTYFNYEAQQDKSGLPNDRFSAERPEGSISTLTIQRTEQRDSAMYRCASSTGTDVYEQYFGPGTRLTVT.